A selection of T cell receptor beta chains follows, all from one sample in a study of technical replicates of blood from several donors. The protocol was immunoSEQ multiplex PCR, while the TCRdb copy is restricted to in-frame clones and leaves out a portion. The sample yields tens of thousands of clones, 90% to 95% seen once. The sequenced sample was T cells isolated from PBMCs. The receptors shown here come from a human donor in good health. Both conserved end residues are part of each CDR3. A D gene is named only where the DNA matches it firmly. Rows may omit the clone size; those that give it use once, few, many or a size class.

j_call d_call v_call clone_size cdr3_nt cdr3_aa
TRBJ1-2 TRBD1 TRBV11-2 . TGTGCCAGCAGCTTAGTCCCAGGACAGGGGGCGGCTGGCTACACCTTC CASSLVPGQGAAGYTF
TRBJ2-1 TRBD2 TRBV9 . TGTGCCAGTTCCTTAGCGGGGACCAACGAGCAGTTCTTC CASSLAGTNEQFF
TRBJ2-7 TRBD2 TRBV6-5 . TGTGCCAGCAGAGAACCGGGACTAGCATCCTACGAGCAGTACTTC CASREPGLASYEQYF
TRBJ2-2 TRBD2 TRBV13 . TGTGCCAGCAGCTTAGATGGACTAGCGGGAGTAAGAACCGGGGAGCTGTTTTTT CASSLDGLAGVRTGELFF
TRBJ2-7 . TRBV11-2 . TGTGCCAGCAGCTTATCTGTCCGCGGGATGAGGGTTACGTTCTACGAGCAGTACTTC CASSLSVRGMRVTFYEQYF
TRBJ2-4 TRBD2 TRBV27 . TGTGCCAGCAGTTCGGGACTAGCGGTAGCCAAAAACATTCAGTACTTC CASSSGLAVAKNIQYF
TRBJ2-2 . TRBV5-1 . TGCGCCAGCAGCTTGGGGGTGGGCTCCGCCGGGGAGCTGTTTTTT CASSLGVGSAGELFF
TRBJ1-4 . TRBV30 . TGTGCCTGGAGCGGGGGTCCTGAAAAACTGTTTTTT CAWSGGPEKLFF
TRBJ2-1 TRBD2 TRBV2 . TGTGCCAGCAGGCTGACTAGCGGGAGTTGGTATGAGCAGTTCTTC CASRLTSGSWYEQFF
TRBJ1-1 TRBD1 TRBV29-1 . TGCAGCGTCGTCCTCCGGGACAGGAAAGTAGTGAGCACTGAAGCTTTCTTT CSVVLRDRKVVSTEAFF
TRBJ1-1 . TRBV5-8 . TGTGCCAGCAGCCCCGGGGAATTCAGCACTGAAGCTTTCTTT CASSPGEFSTEAFF
TRBJ2-5 . TRBV5-4 . TGTGCCAGCAGCTCGGTAGCTCGGGAGACCCAGTACTTC CASSSVARETQYF
TRBJ2-7 . TRBV5-1 . TGCGCCAGCAGCTGGGACTTTTTATACGAGCAGTACTTC CASSWDFLYEQYF
TRBJ2-5 . TRBV6-5 . TGTGCCAGCAGCCCAGGGGATTCAGAGACCCAGTACTTC CASSPGDSETQYF
TRBJ1-5 . TRBV19 . TGTGCCAGTAGTACCCGGGGACAGCCCCAGCATTTT CASSTRGQPQHF
TRBJ2-2 . TRBV29-1 . TGCAGCGTTGACGGGAACACCGGGGAGCTGTTTTTT CSVDGNTGELFF
TRBJ1-1 . TRBV9 . TGTGCCAGCAGCGTAGCTGTGAACACTGAAGCTTTCTTT CASSVAVNTEAFF
TRBJ2-7 . TRBV13 . TGTGCCAGCAGCCAGAAAGCAGGGGACGAGCAGTACTTC CASSQKAGDEQYF
TRBJ1-5 TRBD1 TRBV10-3 . TGTGCCACCTCATCTACAGGGGAAAATCAGCCCCAGCATTTT CATSSTGENQPQHF
TRBJ1-2 TRBD1 TRBV29-1 . TGCAGCGTTGAAGGACAGGGGGACGGCTACACCTTC CSVEGQGDGYTF
TRBJ2-7 . TRBV28 . TGTGCCAGCAGCCCCCATTACGAGCAGTACTTC CASSPHYEQYF
TRBJ2-2 TRBD2 TRBV7-2 . TGTGCCAGCAGCTTGGGACTAGCCTACACCGGGGAGCTGTTTTTT CASSLGLAYTGELFF
TRBJ2-5 . TRBV13 . TGTGCCAGCAGCTTAGAAGGGGGTCAAGAGACCCAGTACTTC CASSLEGGQETQYF
TRBJ2-3 . TRBV27 . TGTGCCAGCAGAACGACAGGCACAGATACGCAGTATTTT CASRTTGTDTQYF
TRBJ1-3 TRBD1 TRBV6-5 . TGTGCCAGCAGCTCGGGACAGGGAAACACCATATATTTT CASSSGQGNTIYF
TRBJ2-7 TRBD2 TRBV9 . TGTGCCAGCAGCTTCGGAGCGGGAGCAGGTAACGAGCAGTACTTC CASSFGAGAGNEQYF
TRBJ2-1 TRBD2 TRBV5-1 . TGCGCCAGCAGCTTGGCTCCGGGACTAGCAAACGAGCAGTTCTTC CASSLAPGLANEQFF
TRBJ1-1 TRBD1 TRBV6-1 . TGTGCCTTACACAGGGGGAACACTGAAGCTTTCTTT CALHRGNTEAFF
TRBJ2-5 . TRBV4-1 few TGCGCCAGCAGCCAAGAACGGGAAGAGACCCAGTACTTC CASSQEREETQYF